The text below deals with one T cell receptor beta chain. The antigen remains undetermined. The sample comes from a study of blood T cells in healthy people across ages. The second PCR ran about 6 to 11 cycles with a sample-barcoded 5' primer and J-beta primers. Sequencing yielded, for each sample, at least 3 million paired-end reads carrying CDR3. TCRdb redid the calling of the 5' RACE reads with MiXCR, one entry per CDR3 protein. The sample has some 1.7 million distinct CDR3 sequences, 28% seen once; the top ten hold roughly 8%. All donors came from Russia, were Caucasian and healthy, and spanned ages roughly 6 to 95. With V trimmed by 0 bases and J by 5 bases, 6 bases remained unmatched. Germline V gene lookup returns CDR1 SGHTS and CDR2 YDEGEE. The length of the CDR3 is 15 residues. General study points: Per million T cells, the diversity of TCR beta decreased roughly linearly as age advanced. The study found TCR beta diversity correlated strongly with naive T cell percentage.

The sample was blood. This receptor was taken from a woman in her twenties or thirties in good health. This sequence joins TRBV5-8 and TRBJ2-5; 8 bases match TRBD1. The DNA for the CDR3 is TGTGCCAGCAGCTTGGCCGGACAGGGTTGGGAGACCCAGTACTTC. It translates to CASSLAGQGWETQYF.